This TCR beta chain was observed in a study of OX40 agonist ivuxolimab in advanced cancers. This clone has a handful of counts. Libraries were prepared by immunoSEQ multiplex PCR; TCRdb keeps only in-frame clonotypes and omits some of them. The data hold fewer than 90,000 clones, with approximately 86% observed a single time. CDR1 LGHNA and CDR2 YSLEER come from the germline V gene. V shed 4 bases and J shed 3 bases, with 15 bases lying between them. The CDR3 consists of 15 residues. This TCR was recovered from an adult with an advanced solid tumor such as melanoma, head and neck, liver or kidney cancer. This sample comprised CD4+ or CD8+ T cells sorted from blood, obtained in a trial of the OX40 agonist ivuxolimab. This sequence joins TRBV4-3 and TRBJ1-1; D is unresolved. The CDR3 reads CASSPRVYDDTEAFF. CDR3 coding DNA: TGCGCCAGCAGCCCAAGAGTATACGATGACACTGAAGCTTTCTTT.